This TCR beta chain was recorded in a study of neurological immune-mediated disorders. The CDR3 is 15 amino acids. Germline CDR1 is WSHSY and CDR2 is SAAADI. The V and J ends lost 6 bases and 1 base, in that order; junction bases with no gene match: 5. This clonotype was counted ten times or more. The cDNA was synthesized by 5'RACE incorporating 10-nucleotide random UMIs. Via MiXCR, TCRdb re-called the 5' RACE reads, giving one row per CDR3 protein. Of tens of thousands of distinct CDR3 sequences listed, roughly 5.5% were seen once; the top ten hold 6.5% to 9%. The sequencing input was PBMCs. This clonotype was sampled from a man aged 18 to 30 with multiple sclerosis. The chain links TRBV10-2 to TRBJ1-3; 8 bases fit TRBD1. CDR3 region: CASSLDRGSGNTIYF. CDR3 sequence (DNA): TGCGCCAGCAGCCTCGACAGGGGATCTGGAAACACCATATATTTT.